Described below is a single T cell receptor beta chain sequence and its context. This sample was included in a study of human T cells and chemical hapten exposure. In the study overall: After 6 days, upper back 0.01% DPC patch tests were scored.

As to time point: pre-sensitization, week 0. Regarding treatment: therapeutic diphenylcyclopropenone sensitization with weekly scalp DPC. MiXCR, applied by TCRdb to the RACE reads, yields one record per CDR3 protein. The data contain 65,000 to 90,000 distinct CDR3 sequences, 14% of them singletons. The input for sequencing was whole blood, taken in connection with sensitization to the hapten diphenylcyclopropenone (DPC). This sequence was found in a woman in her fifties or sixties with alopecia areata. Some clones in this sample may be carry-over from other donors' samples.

The CDR3 nucleotides are TGTGCCAGCAGCTACTCAGGGGCCACTGAAGCTTTCTTT. Translated: CASSYSGATEAFF. The genes are TRBV11-3 and TRBJ1-1; TRBD1 is a possible D gene (6 bases). The CDR3 has 13 amino acids. The V end lost 4 bases, the J end lost 4 bases, and 10 bases lay between the germline ends. CDR1 and CDR2 from the germline V gene are SGHNT and YENEEA.